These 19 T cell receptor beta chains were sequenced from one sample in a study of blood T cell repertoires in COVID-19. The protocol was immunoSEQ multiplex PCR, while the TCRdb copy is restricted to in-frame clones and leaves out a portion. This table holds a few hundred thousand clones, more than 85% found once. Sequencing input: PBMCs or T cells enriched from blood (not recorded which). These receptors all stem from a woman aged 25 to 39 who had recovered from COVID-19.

CDR3 sequence: CASRTGTGYNQPQHF. The CDR3 DNA reads as TGTGCCAGTAGGACCGGGACAGGGTACAATCAGCCCCAGCATTTT. This chain links TRBV19 with TRBJ1-5, with TRBD1 matching over 9 bases. Trimming took 6 bases from V and 3 from J; bases not matched to a gene: 6. The CDR3 runs to 15 residues. CDR1 and CDR2 from the germline V gene are LNHDA and SQIVND (reference sequence). Drawing the rest from reference TRBV19 and TRBJ1-5, the complete variable domain is DGGITQSPKYLFRKEGQNVTLSCEQNLNHDAMYWYRQDPGQGLRLIYYSQIVNDFQKGDIAEGYSVSREKKESFPLTVTSAQKNPTAFYLCASRTGTGYNQPQHFGDGTRLSIL.

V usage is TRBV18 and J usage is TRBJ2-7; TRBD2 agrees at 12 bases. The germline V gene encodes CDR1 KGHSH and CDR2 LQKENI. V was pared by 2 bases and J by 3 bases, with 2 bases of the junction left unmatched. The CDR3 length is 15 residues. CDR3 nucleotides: TGTGCCAGCTCACCATTACTAGCGGGAGGCTACGAGCAGTACTTC. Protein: CASSPLLAGGYEQYF.

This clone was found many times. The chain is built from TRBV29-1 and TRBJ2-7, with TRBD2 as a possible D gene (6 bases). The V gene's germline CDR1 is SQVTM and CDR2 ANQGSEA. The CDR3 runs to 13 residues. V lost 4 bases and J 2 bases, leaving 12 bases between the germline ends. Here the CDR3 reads CSVGREPTYEQYF. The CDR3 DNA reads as TGCAGCGTTGGGAGGGAGCCCACCTACGAGCAGTACTTC.

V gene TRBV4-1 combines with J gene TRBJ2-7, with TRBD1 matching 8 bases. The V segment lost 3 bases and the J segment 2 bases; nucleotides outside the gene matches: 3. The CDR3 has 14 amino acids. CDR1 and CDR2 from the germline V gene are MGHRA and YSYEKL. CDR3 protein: CASSQTGAPYEQYF. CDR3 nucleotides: TGCGCCAGCAGCCAGACAGGGGCCCCCTACGAGCAGTACTTC.

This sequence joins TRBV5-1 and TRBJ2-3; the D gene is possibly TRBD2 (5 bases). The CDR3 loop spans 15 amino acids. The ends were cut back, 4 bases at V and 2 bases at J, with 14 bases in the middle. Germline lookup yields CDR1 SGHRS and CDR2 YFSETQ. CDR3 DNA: TGCGCCAGCAGCATATATAGCGTGCTCACAGATACGCAGTATTTT. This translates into CASSIYSVLTDTQYF.

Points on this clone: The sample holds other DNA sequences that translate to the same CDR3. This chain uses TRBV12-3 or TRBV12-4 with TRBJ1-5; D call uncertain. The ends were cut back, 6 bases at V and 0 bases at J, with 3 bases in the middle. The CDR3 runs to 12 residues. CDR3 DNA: TGTGCCAGCAGCCATAGCAATCAGCCCCAGCATTTT. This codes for CASSHSNQPQHF.

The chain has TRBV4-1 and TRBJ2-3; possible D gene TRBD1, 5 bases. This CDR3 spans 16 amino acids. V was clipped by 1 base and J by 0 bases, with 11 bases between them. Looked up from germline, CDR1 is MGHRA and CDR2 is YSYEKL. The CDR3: CASSQGLQASTDTQYF. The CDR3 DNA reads TGCGCCAGCAGCCAAGGGTTACAGGCGAGCACAGATACGCAGTATTTT.

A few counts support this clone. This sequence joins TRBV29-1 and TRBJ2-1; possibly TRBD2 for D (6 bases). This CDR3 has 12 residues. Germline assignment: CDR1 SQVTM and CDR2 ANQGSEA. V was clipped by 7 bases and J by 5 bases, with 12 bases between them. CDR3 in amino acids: CSGAAGNNEQFF. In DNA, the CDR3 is TGCAGCGGTGCGGCGGGAAACAATGAGCAGTTCTTC.

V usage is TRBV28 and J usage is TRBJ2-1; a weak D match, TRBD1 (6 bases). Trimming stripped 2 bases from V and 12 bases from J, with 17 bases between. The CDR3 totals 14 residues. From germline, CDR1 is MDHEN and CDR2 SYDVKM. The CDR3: CASSLTATTGVQFF. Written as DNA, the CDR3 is TGTGCCAGCAGTTTAACGGCTACGACAGGTGTGCAGTTCTTC.

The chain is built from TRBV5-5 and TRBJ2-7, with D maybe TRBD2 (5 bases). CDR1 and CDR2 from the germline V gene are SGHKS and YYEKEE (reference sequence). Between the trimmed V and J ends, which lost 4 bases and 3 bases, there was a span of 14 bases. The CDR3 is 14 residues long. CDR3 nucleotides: TGTGCCAGCAGCCCAGATCGGACTGTCTACGAGCAGTACTTC. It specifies CASSPDRTVYEQYF.

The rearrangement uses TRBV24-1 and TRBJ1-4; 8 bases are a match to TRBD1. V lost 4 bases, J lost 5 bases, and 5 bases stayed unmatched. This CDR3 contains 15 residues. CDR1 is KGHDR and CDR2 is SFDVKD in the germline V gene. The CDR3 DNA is TGTGCCACCAGTGACAATAGACAGGGGAATGAAAAACTGTTTTTT. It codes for CATSDNRQGNEKLFF.

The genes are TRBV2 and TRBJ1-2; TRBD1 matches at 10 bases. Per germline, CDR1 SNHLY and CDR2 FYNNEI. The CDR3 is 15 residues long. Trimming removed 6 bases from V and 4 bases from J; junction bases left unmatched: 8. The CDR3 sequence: CASSAGTGDPYGYTF. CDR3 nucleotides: TGTGCCAGCAGCGCCGGGACAGGGGATCCCTATGGCTACACCTTC.

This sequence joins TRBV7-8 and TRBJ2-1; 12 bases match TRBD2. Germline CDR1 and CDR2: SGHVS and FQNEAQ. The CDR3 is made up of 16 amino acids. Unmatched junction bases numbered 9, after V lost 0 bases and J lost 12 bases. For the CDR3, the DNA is TGTGCCAGCAGCTTAGCAACTAGCGGGAGGAGGGTCGTGCAGTTCTTC. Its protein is CASSLATSGRRVVQFF.

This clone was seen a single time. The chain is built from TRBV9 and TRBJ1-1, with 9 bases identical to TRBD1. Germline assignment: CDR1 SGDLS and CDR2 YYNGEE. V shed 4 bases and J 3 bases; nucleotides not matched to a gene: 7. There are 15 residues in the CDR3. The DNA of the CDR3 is TGTGCCAGCAGCACAGGGGGCGCGGGGTACACTGAAGCTTTCTTT. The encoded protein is CASSTGGAGYTEAFF.

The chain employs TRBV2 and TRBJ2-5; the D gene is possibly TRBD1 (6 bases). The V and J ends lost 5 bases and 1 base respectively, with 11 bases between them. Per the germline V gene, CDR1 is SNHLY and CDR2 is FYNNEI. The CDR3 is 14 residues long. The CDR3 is CASSQDRSQETQYF. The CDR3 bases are TGTGCCAGCAGTCAAGACAGGAGCCAAGAGACCCAGTACTTC.

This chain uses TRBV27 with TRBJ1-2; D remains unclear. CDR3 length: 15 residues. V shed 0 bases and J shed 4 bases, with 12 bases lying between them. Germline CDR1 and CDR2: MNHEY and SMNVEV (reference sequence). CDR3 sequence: CASSLSPLRAYGYTF. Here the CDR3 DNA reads TGTGCCAGCAGTTTATCGCCTCTAAGAGCCTATGGCTACACCTTC.

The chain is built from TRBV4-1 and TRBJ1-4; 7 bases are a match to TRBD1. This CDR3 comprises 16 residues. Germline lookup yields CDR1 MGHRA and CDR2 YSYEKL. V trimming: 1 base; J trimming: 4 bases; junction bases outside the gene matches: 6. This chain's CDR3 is CASSQAPGTVNEKLFF. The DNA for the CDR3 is TGCGCCAGCAGCCAAGCACCCGGGACAGTTAATGAAAAACTGTTTTTT.

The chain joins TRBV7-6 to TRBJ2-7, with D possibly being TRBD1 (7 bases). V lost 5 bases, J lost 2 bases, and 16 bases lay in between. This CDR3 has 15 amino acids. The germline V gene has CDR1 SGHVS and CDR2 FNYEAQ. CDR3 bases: TGTGCCAGCAGCCTAAGACAGGGAGGACCCTACGAGCAGTACTTC. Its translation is CASSLRQGGPYEQYF.

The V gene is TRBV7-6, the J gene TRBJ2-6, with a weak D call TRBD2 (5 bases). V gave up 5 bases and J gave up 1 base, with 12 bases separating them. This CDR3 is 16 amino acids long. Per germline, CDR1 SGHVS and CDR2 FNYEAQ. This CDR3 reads CASSRRTLSGANVLTF. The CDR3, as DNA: TGTGCCAGCAGCCGTCGGACTCTTTCTGGGGCCAACGTCCTGACTTTC.